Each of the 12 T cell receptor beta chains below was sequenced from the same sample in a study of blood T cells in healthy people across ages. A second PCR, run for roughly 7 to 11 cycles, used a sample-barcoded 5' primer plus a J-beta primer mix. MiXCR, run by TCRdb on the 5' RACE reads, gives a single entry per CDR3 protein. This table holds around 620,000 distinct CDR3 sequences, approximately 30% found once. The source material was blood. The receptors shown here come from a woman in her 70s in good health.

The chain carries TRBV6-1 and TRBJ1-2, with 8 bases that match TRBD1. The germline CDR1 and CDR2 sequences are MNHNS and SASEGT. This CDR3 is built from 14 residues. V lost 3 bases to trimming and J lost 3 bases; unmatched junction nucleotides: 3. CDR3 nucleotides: TGTGCCAGCAGTGACAGGGGGCGCGACTATGGCTACACCTTC. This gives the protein CASSDRGRDYGYTF.

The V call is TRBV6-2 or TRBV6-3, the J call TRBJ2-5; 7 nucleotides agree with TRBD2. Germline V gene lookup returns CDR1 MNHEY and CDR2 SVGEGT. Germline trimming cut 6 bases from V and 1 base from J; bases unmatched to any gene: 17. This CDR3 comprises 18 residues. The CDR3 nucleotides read TGTGCCAGCAGCCGAGCTCTTAGACTAGCACACTGCCAAGAGACCCAGTACTTC. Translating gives CASSRALRLAHCQETQYF.

The CDR3 DNA follows: TGTGCCAGCAGCATACTAGCGGGGGGCTACGAGCAGTACTTC. Amino acids: CASSILAGGYEQYF. This rearrangement joins TRBV7-2 to TRBJ2-7; TRBD2 matches 12 bases. Trimming cost V 5 bases and J 3 bases; bases outside gene matches: 2. The CDR3 has 14 amino acids. CDR1 and CDR2 (germline): SGHTA, FQGNSA.

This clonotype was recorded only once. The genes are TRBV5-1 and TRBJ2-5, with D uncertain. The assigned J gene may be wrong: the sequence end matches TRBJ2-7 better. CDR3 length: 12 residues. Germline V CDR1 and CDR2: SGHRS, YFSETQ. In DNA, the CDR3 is TGCGCCAGCAGCGTGCTGGGGAACGAGCAGTACTTC. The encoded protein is CASSVLGNEQYF.

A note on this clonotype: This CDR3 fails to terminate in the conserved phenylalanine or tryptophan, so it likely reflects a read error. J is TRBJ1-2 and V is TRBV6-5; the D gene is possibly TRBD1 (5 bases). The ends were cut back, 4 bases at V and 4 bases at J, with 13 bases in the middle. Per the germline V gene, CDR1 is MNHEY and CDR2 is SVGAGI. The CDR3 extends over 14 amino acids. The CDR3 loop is CASSSSRQTYGYTL. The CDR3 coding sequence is TGTGCCAGCAGTTCTTCACGACAGACCTATGGCTACACCCTC.

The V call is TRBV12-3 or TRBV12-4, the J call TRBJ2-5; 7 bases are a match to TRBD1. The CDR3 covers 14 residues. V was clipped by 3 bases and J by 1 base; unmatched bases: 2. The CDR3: CASSFGDSQETQYF. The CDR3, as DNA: TGTGCCAGCAGTTTTGGGGACAGCCAAGAGACCCAGTACTTC.

The CDR3 loop is CSVTGTRGYNEQFF. The DNA of the CDR3 is TGCAGCGTGACGGGGACTAGGGGGTACAATGAGCAGTTCTTC. The rearrangement joins TRBV29-1 to TRBJ2-5; TRBD2 matches 8 bases. TRBJ2-1 explains the end of the DNA better; the J call may be wrong. The germline V gene has CDR1 SQVTM and CDR2 ANQGSEA. The CDR3 runs to 14 residues.

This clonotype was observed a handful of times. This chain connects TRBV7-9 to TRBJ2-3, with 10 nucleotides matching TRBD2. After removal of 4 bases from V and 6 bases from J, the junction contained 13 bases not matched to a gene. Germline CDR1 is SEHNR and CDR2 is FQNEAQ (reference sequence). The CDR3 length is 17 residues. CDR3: CASSSTPGAGGQDTQYF. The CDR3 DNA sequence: TGTGCCAGCAGCTCGACCCCGGGAGCGGGGGGGCAGGATACGCAGTATTTT.

The chain's CDR3 is CASTGTTNTGELFF. The DNA for the CDR3 is TGTGCCAGCACCGGGACTACTAACACCGGGGAGCTGTTTTTT. This chain uses TRBV6-5 with TRBJ2-2, with 7 bases that match TRBD2. The CDR3 totals 14 residues. Trimming removed 7 bases from V and 2 bases from J; junction bases left unmatched: 4. Germline loops: CDR1 MNHEY, CDR2 SVGAGI.

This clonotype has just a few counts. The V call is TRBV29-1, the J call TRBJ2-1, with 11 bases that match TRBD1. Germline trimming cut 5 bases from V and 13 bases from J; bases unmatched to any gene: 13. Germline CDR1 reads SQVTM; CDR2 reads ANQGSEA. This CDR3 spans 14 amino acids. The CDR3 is CSVSTGTGGVVQFF. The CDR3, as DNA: TGCAGCGTTTCAACCGGGACAGGGGGAGTGGTACAGTTCTTC.

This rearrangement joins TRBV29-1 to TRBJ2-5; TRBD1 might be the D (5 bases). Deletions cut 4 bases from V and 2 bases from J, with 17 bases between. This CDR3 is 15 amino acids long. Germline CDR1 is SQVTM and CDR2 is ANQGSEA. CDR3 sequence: CSVVEWGGIQETQYF. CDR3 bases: TGCAGCGTTGTGGAATGGGGCGGAATACAAGAGACCCAGTACTTC.

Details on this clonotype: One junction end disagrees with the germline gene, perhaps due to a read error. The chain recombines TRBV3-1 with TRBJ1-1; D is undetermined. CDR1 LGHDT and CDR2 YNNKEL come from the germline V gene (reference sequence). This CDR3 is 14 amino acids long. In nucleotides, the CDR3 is TGTGCCGGCAGCCAAGAATACAGGAACACTGAAGCTTTCTTT. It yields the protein CAGSQEYRNTEAFF.